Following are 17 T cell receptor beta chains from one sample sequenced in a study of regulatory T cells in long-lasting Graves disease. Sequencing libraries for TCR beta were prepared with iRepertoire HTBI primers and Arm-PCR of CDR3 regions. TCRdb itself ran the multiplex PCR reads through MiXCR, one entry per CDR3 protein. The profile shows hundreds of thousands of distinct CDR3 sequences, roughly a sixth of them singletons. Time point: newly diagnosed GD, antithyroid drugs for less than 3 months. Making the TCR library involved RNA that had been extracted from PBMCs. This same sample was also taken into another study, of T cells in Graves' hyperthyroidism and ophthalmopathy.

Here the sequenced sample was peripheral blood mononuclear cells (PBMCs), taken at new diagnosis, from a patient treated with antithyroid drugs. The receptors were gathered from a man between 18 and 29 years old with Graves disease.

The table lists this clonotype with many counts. The CDR3 is CASTIRAGGGTDTQYF. CDR3 DNA sequence: TGTGCCAGCACTATTCGTGCGGGAGGGGGAACAGATACGCAGTATTTT. The rearrangement links TRBV7-9 to TRBJ2-3; TRBD2 aligns across 9 bases. CDR3 length: 16 amino acids. J was trimmed by 3 bases and V by 7 bases; bases with no gene match: 11. Germline CDR1 is SEHNR and CDR2 is FQNEAQ (reference sequence).

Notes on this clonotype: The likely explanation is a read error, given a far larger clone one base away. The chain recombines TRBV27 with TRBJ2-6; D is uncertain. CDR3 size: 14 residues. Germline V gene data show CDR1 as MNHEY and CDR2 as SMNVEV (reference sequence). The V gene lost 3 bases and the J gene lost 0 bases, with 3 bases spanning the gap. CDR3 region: CASSFDSGANVLTF. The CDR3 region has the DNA TGTGCCAGCAGTTTCGACTCTGGGGCCAACGTCCTGACTTTC.

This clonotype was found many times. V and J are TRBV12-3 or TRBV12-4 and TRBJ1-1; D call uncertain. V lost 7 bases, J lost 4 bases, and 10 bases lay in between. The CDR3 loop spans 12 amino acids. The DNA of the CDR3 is TGTGCCAGCAATTCATATAGCACTGAAGCTTTCTTT. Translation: CASNSYSTEAFF.

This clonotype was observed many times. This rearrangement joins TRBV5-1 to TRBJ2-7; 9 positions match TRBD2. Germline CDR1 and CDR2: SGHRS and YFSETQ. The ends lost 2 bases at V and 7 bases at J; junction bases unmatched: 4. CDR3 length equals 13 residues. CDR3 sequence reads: CASSLGLAQEQYF. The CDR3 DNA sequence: TGCGCCAGCAGCTTAGGACTAGCGCAAGAGCAGTACTTC. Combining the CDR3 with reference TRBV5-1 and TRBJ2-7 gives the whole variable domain KAGVTQTPRYLIKTRGQQVTLSCSPISGHRSVSWYQQTPGQGLQFLFEYFSETQRNKGNFPGRFSGRQFSNSRSEMNVSTLELGDSALYLCASSLGLAQEQYFGPGTRLTVT.

DNA for the CDR3: TGTGCCAGCAGCCAAGAGGGCGGGAGGTTTGGAGATACGCAGTATTTT. Translating it yields CASSQEGGRFGDTQYF. The genes are TRBV3-1 and TRBJ2-3; 8 bases align to TRBD2. CDR1 and CDR2 (germline): LGHDT, YNNKEL (reference sequence). Germline trimming cut 0 bases from V and 5 bases from J; bases unmatched to any gene: 7. This CDR3 is 16 amino acids long.

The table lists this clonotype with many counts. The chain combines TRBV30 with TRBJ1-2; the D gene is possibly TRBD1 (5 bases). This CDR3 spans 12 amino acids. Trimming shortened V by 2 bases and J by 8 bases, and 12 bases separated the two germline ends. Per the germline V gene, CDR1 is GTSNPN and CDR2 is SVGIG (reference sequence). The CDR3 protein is CAWSKGLGGYTF. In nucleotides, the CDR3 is TGTGCCTGGAGTAAGGGGCTAGGGGGCTACACCTTC. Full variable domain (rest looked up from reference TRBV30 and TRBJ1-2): SQTIHQWPATLVQPVGSPLSLECTVEGTSNPNLYWYRQAAGRGLQLLFYSVGIGQISSEVPQNLSASRPQDRQFILSSKKLLLSDSGFYLCAWSKGLGGYTFGSGTRLTVV.

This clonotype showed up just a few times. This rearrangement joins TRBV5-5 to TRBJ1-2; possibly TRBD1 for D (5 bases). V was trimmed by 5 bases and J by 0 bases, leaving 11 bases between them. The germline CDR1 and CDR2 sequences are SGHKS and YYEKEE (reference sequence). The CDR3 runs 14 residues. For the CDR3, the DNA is TGTGCCAGCAGACAGGACCGGGCTAACTATGGCTACACCTTC. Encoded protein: CASRQDRANYGYTF. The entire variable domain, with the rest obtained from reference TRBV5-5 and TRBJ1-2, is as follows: DAGVTQSPTHLIKTRGQQVTLRCSPISGHKSVSWYQQVLGQGPQFIFQYYEKEERGRGNFPDRFSARQFPNYSSELNVNALLLGDSALYLCASRQDRANYGYTFGSGTRLTVV.

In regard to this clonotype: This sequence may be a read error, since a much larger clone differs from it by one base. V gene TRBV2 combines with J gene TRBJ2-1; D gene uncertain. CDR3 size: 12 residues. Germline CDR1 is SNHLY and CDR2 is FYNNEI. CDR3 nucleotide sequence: TGTGCCAGCAGTGTTCAGGTTAATGGGCAGTTCTTC. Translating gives CASSVQVNGQFF. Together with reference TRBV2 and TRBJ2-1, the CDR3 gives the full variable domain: EPEVTQTPSHQVTQMGQEVILRCVPISNHLYFYWYRQILGQKVEFLVSFYNNEISEKSEIFDDQFSVERPDGSNFTLKIRSTKLEDSAMYFCASSVQVNGQFFGPGTRLTVL.

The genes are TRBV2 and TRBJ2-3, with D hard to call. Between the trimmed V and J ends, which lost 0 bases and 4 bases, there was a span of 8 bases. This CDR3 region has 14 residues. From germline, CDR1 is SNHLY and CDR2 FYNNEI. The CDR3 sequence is CASSEARPPDTQYF. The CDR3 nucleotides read TGTGCCAGCAGTGAAGCGCGCCCTCCAGATACGCAGTATTTT.

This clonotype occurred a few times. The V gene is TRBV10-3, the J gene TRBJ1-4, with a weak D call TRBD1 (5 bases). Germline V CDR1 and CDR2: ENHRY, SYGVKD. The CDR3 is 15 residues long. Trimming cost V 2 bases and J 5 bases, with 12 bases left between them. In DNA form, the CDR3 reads TGTGCCATCAGTGAGGTCGCAGGGTTAAATGAAAAACTGTTTTTT. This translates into CAISEVAGLNEKLFF.

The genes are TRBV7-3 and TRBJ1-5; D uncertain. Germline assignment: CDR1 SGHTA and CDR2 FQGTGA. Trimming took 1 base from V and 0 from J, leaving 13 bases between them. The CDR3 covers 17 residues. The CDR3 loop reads CASSLKKSGDSNQPQHF. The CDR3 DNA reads TGTGCCAGCAGCTTAAAAAAGTCGGGAGATAGCAATCAGCCCCAGCATTTT.

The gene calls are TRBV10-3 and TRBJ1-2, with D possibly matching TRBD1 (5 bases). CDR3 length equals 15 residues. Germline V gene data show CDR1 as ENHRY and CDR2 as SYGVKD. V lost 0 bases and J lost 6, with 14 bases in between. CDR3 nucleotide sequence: TGTGCCATCAGTGAGTCCGATGTCAGGGTCGATGGCTACACCTTC. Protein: CAISESDVRVDGYTF.

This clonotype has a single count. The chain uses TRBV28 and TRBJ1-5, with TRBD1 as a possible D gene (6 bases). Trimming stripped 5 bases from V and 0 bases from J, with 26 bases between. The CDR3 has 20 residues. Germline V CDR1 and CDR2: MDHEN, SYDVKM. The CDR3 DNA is TGTGCCAGCAGTCGACCACAGGGTTCTGGGTGGGCCGATAGCAATCAGCCCCAGCATTTT. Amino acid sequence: CASSRPQGSGWADSNQPQHF. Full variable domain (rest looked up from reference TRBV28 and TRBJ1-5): DVKVTQSSRYLVKRTGEKVFLECVQDMDHENMFWYRQDPGLGLRLIYFSYDVKMKEKGDIPEGYSVSREKKERFSLILESASTNQTSMYLCASSRPQGSGWADSNQPQHFGDGTRLSIL.

The CDR3 loop reads CASSLRRRERPGELFF. CDR3 DNA sequence: TGTGCCAGCAGCTTACGGAGGAGGGAGCGGCCCGGGGAGCTGTTTTTT. The J gene is TRBJ2-2, the V gene TRBV11-2; possible D gene TRBD2, 6 bases. The ends were cut back, 2 bases at V and 6 bases at J, with 16 bases in the middle. In germline, CDR1 is SGHAT, CDR2 FQNNGV. CDR3 length: 16 amino acids.

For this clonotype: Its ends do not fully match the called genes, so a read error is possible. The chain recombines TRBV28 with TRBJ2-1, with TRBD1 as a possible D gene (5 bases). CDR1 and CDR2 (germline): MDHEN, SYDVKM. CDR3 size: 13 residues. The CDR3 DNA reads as TGTGCCAGCAGTGAAGACAGTAACGATGAGCAGTTTTTC. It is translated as CASSEDSNDEQFF.

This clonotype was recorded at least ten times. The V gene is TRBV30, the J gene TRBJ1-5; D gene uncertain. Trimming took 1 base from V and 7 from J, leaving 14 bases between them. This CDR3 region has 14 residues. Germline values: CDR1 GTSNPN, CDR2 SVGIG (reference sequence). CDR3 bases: TGTGCCTGGAGTGCGCCCTCCGGGTGGCAGCCCCAGCATTTT. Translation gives CAWSAPSGWQPQHF.

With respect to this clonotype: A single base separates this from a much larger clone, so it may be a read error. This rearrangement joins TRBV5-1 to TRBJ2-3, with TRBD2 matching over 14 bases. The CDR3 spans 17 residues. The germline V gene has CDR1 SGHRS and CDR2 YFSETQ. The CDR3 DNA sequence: TGCGCCAGCAGCTTGGGACTAGCGGGAGGGCCACAAGATACGCAGTGTTTT. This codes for CASSLGLAGGPQDTQCF.